This T cell receptor (beta chain) was recorded in a study of CD8 T cells in Susac syndrome. The sequenced target, TCR beta, came from blood CD8+ and CD4+ T cells. General observations from the study: The CD4+ T cell repertoires of Susac syndrome were found to show no clonal expansion.

RNA, at about 0.45 to 1 ug, was reverse transcribed with random hexamers. Across 54 Vbeta and 13 Jbeta, TCR beta CDR3 was amplified with immunoSEQ multiplex PCR. TCRdb reprocessed the immunoSEQ multiplex PCR reads with MiXCR, giving one entry per CDR3 protein. This sample has some 94,000 distinct CDR3 sequences, with roughly 94% found just once. As regards this clonotype: No antigen is known for it.

Material for sequencing was CD4+ T cells from PBMCs. The sequence was obtained from a human donor with Susac syndrome.

CDR3 residues: CSVGTTSNTEAFF. In DNA form, the CDR3 reads TGCAGCGTTGGGACAACGTCGAACACTGAAGCTTTCTTT. V usage is TRBV29-1 and J usage is TRBJ1-1; maybe TRBD1 (5 bases). The length of the CDR3 is 13 residues. In germline, CDR1 is SQVTM, CDR2 ANQGSEA. V shed 4 bases and J shed 1 base, with 10 bases lying between them.